The 14 T cell receptor beta chains below come from one sample, sequenced in a study of shared clonotypes between healthy human individuals. Sequencing used immunoSEQ multiplex PCR; TCRdb keeps in-frame clones, though not all of them. The sample contains about 580,000 clones, roughly 98% of which appear only once. Naive CD8 populations comprised CD45RO-negative cells positively selected for CCR7, excluding terminally differentiated effector memory CD45RA+ cells. Sequencing was done on a sample of naive CD8+ T cells sorted from blood. All receptors derive from a man under 40 in good health.

The chain couples TRBV11-2 to TRBJ2-7, with D perhaps matching TRBD2 (5 bases). Between the trimmed V and J ends, which lost 3 bases and 5 bases, there was a span of 11 bases. The germline CDR1 and CDR2 sequences are SGHAT and FQNNGV. This CDR3 is built from 13 residues. CDR3: CASSFTGYNEQYF. The DNA of the CDR3 is TGTGCCAGCAGCTTTACGGGGTATAACGAGCAGTACTTC.

The chain is built from TRBV7-2 and TRBJ1-4; D unresolved. Germline loops: CDR1 SGHTA, CDR2 FQGNSA. V shed 4 bases and J shed 1 base, with 13 bases lying between them. The CDR3 totals 16 residues. CDR3 bases: TGTGCCAGCAGCTCGGGCCCGTTCGGAACTAATGAAAAACTGTTTTTT. Translated, it gives CASSSGPFGTNEKLFF.

The V and J genes are TRBV14 and TRBJ2-6; tentative D call: TRBD1 (5 bases). Trimming stripped 4 bases from V and 2 bases from J, with 9 bases between. The CDR3 totals 15 residues. The germline V gene encodes CDR1 SGHDN and CDR2 FVKESK. This CDR3 reads CASSLTVPGANVLTF. For the CDR3, the DNA is TGTGCCAGCAGCCTGACAGTTCCTGGGGCCAACGTCCTGACTTTC.

The rearrangement links TRBV27 to TRBJ2-1; 10 bases are a match to TRBD2. The germline gives CDR1 MNHEY, CDR2 SMNVEV (reference sequence). The ends lost 5 bases at V and 4 bases at J; junction bases unmatched: 26. The length of the CDR3 is 22 residues. The CDR3 region is CASSPETAPQRLAGGGYNEQFF. The DNA for the CDR3 is TGTGCCAGCAGTCCCGAGACGGCGCCACAAAGACTAGCGGGTGGGGGTTACAATGAGCAGTTCTTC.

J is TRBJ2-3 and V is TRBV7-2, with D perhaps matching TRBD2 (6 bases). Germline V gene data show CDR1 as SGHTA and CDR2 as FQGNSA. This CDR3 spans 15 amino acids. The ends were cut back, 4 bases at V and 4 bases at J, with 15 bases in the middle. CDR3 amino acids: CASSWIGGSSDTQYF. DNA of the CDR3: TGTGCCAGCAGCTGGATCGGGGGATCATCAGATACGCAGTATTTT. The variable domain in full, completed from reference TRBV7-2 and TRBJ2-3, reads GAGVSQSPSNKVTEKGKDVELRCDPISGHTALYWYRQSLGQGLEFLIYFQGNSAPDKSGLPSDRFSAERTGGSVSTLTIQRTQQEDSAVYLCASSWIGGSSDTQYFGPGTRLTVL.

As for this clone: Within the sample, other DNA sequences also encode this same CDR3. The chain joins TRBV27 to TRBJ1-1; no definite D call. The CDR3 sequence is 13 residues long. The germline V gene encodes CDR1 MNHEY and CDR2 SMNVEV (reference sequence). V was trimmed by 3 bases and J by 0 bases, leaving 5 bases between them. CDR3 coding DNA: TGTGCCAGCAGTTTGGCTATGAACACTGAAGCTTTCTTT. Protein sequence: CASSLAMNTEAFF.

This chain connects TRBV30 to TRBJ2-1, with D possibly TRBD1 on 5 matching bases. Germline V gene data show CDR1 as GTSNPN and CDR2 as SVGIG (reference sequence). V lost 0 bases and J lost 4, with 13 bases in between. The CDR3 is 15 residues long. The CDR3 DNA reads TGTGCCTGGAGTGTAAGCCAGGGTTTATACAATGAGCAGTTCTTC. This codes for CAWSVSQGLYNEQFF.

The genes are TRBV4-3 and TRBJ2-7, with TRBD2 matching over 13 bases. In germline, CDR1 is LGHNA, CDR2 YSLEER. This CDR3 contains 16 residues. V dropped 6 bases and J dropped 3; count of bases not matched to a gene: 8. CDR3: CASSQHGTSGDYEQYF. The CDR3 region has the DNA TGCGCCAGCAGTCAGCATGGGACTAGCGGGGACTACGAGCAGTACTTC.

The V and J genes are TRBV29-1 and TRBJ2-3; D might be TRBD2 (6 bases). Per germline, CDR1 SQVTM and CDR2 ANQGSEA. There are 14 residues in the CDR3. The V and J ends lost 2 bases and 7 bases respectively, with 16 bases between them. The CDR3 DNA follows: TGCAGCGTTGAAAGGGTAGCGGTTGAACATACGCAGTATTTT. Its translation is CSVERVAVEHTQYF.

This rearrangement joins TRBV11-2 to TRBJ2-1; D assignment may be TRBD1 or TRBD2 (5 bases each). The CDR3 is 14 residues long. CDR1 SGHAT and CDR2 FQNNGV come from the germline V gene. Trimming took off 5 bases at V and 11 bases at J, with 19 bases between the two ends. This CDR3 is CASSLTGTFSKQFF. The CDR3 DNA is TGTGCCAGCAGCCTAACCGGGACCTTTTCGAAGCAGTTCTTC.

The gene calls are TRBV28 and TRBJ2-7; D gene unclear. CDR1 is MDHEN and CDR2 is SYDVKM in the germline V gene. The V end lost 2 bases, the J end lost 3 bases, and 5 bases lay between the germline ends. The CDR3 spans 12 residues. CDR3 amino acids: CASSLNNYEQYF. The CDR3 DNA reads TGTGCCAGCAGTTTAAATAACTACGAGCAGTACTTC.

The rearrangement uses TRBV29-1 and TRBJ2-7; the D gene is possibly TRBD1 (7 bases). V lost 6 bases and J lost 2, with 26 bases in between. CDR3 size: 17 residues. Germline CDR1 is SQVTM and CDR2 is ANQGSEA. The CDR3 sequence: CSVRGDLGQAPTYEQYF. The CDR3 DNA is TGCAGCGTCAGGGGGGACCTCGGACAGGCTCCAACCTACGAGCAGTACTTC.

V is TRBV7-9 and J is TRBJ2-7; 14 positions agree with TRBD2. V was clipped by 5 bases and J by 4 bases; unmatched bases: 13. Germline V gene data show CDR1 as SEHNR and CDR2 as FQNEAQ (reference sequence). The CDR3 totals 18 residues. DNA for the CDR3: TGTGCCAGCAGCGTATCCGGGACTAGCGGGAGAACCGCGTACGAGCAGTACTTC. This codes for CASSVSGTSGRTAYEQYF.

This sequence joins TRBV28 and TRBJ2-3; the match to TRBD1 covers 9 bases. CDR3 size: 16 residues. V trimming: 2 bases; J trimming: 4 bases; junction bases outside the gene matches: 7. Germline loops: CDR1 MDHEN, CDR2 SYDVKM. CDR3 region: CASSLTGQGWADTQYF. CDR3 bases: TGTGCCAGCAGTTTAACCGGACAGGGGTGGGCAGATACGCAGTATTTT.